The T cell receptor (beta chain) under discussion was sequenced for a study of T cells after yellow fever vaccination. Turning to the study itself: Any fraction with a low cell number was prepared using SMART-Seq v4 Ultra Low Input. Overall study findings and caveats: Overlap between CD4 and CD8 compartments was detected for a small share of clonotypes. Compared with primary, the secondary response was weaker and peaked at day 5, not 15.

On this clonotype itself: The antigen remains unidentified.

With 7 bases removed from V and 9 bases from J, the gap between germline ends came to 16 bases. The CDR3 length is 13 residues. Template-switching 5'RACE yielded the TCR cDNA; a universal primer site and UMIs were added in the process. Each CDR3 protein gets one entry after TCRdb re-called the 5' RACE reads with MiXCR. Of hundreds of thousands of distinct CDR3 sequences in the sample, roughly a sixth were seen once. The sequence derives from a man younger than 30 who received the YFV17D yellow fever vaccine. The chain links TRBV12-3 or TRBV12-4 to TRBJ2-1, with D tentatively TRBD2 (5 bases). The material sequenced was PBMCs, taken before the yellow fever booster vaccination. Here the CDR3 reads CASTPSPTIEQFF. The CDR3 DNA follows: TGTGCCAGCACCCCTAGCCCCACTATTGAGCAGTTCTTC.